These T cell receptor beta chains were read from a single sample in a study of cytomegalovirus exposure and HLA in healthy donors. Sequencing used immunoSEQ multiplex PCR; TCRdb keeps in-frame clones, though not all of them. The table has about 160,000 clones, roughly 84% seen once; the top ten hold roughly 1.4%. Input material: PBMCs. These receptors originate from a young woman in good health and CMV-seronegative. Both conserved end residues are trimmed from each CDR3. Each record gives: D gene, J gene, V gene, CDR3 protein. The D gene is left open where the match is weak.

d_gene: TRBD1
j_gene: TRBJ2-3
v_gene: TRBV4-1
CDR3aa: ASSRGQPSTDTQY

d_gene: NA
j_gene: TRBJ1-4
v_gene: TRBV4-1
CDR3aa: ASSQTAFNEKLF

d_gene: TRBD1
j_gene: TRBJ2-2
v_gene: TRBV6-5
CDR3aa: ASSLTGVNTGELF

d_gene: NA
j_gene: TRBJ1-6
v_gene: TRBV6-5
CDR3aa: ASSGGKNSPLH

d_gene: NA
j_gene: TRBJ2-1
v_gene: TRBV6-5
CDR3aa: ASSDSSYNEQF

d_gene: NA
j_gene: TRBJ2-3
v_gene: TRBV5-1
CDR3aa: ASAETDTQY

d_gene: TRBD2
j_gene: TRBJ2-7
v_gene: TRBV28
CDR3aa: ASSQTSGAYYEQY

d_gene: NA
j_gene: TRBJ1-6
v_gene: TRBV27
CDR3aa: TSSLSDSSFSSYNSPLH

d_gene: TRBD2
j_gene: TRBJ2-3
v_gene: TRBV11-3
CDR3aa: ASSLTSAADTQY

d_gene: TRBD1
j_gene: TRBJ1-2
v_gene: TRBV7-9
CDR3aa: ASNRGQGAYGYT

d_gene: TRBD1
j_gene: TRBJ2-3
v_gene: TRBV19
CDR3aa: ASSIGQGPDTQY

d_gene: NA
j_gene: TRBJ1-1
v_gene: TRBV10-1
CDR3aa: ASSESKTGPTEAF

d_gene: NA
j_gene: TRBJ1-5
v_gene: TRBV6-6
CDR3aa: ATAGAYQPQH

d_gene: TRBD1
j_gene: TRBJ1-4
v_gene: TRBV15
CDR3aa: ATSRDRGFEKLF

d_gene: NA
j_gene: TRBJ2-3
v_gene: TRBV9
CDR3aa: ASSVGPGESTDTQY

d_gene: NA
j_gene: TRBJ2-6
v_gene: TRBV5-8
CDR3aa: ASSSGTSLGANVLT

d_gene: TRBD1
j_gene: TRBJ2-6
v_gene: TRBV15
CDR3aa: ATSTGQGGGSGANGLT

d_gene: NA
j_gene: TRBJ1-1
v_gene: TRBV13
CDR3aa: ASSRNRAVNTEAF

d_gene: NA
j_gene: TRBJ1-1
v_gene: TRBV30
CDR3aa: AWTWDGTMNTEAF

d_gene: NA
j_gene: TRBJ2-5
v_gene: TRBV2
CDR3aa: ASSESSAPRGTQY

d_gene: NA
j_gene: TRBJ2-7
v_gene: TRBV13
CDR3aa: ASSRPGLLLPS

d_gene: TRBD1
j_gene: TRBJ1-2
v_gene: TRBV19
CDR3aa: ASSDRGYGYT

d_gene: TRBD1
j_gene: TRBJ2-7
v_gene: TRBV11-2
CDR3aa: ASSPGTGLHEQY

d_gene: TRBD1
j_gene: TRBJ2-6
v_gene: TRBV9
CDR3aa: ASSDRTGRRISGANVLT

d_gene: NA
j_gene: TRBJ1-3
v_gene: TRBV1
CDR3aa: TSSHYQGTERSGNTIY

d_gene: NA
j_gene: TRBJ2-1
v_gene: TRBV2
CDR3aa: ASSAVREQF

d_gene: NA
j_gene: TRBJ2-1
v_gene: TRBV10-3
CDR3aa: AISDSYNEQF